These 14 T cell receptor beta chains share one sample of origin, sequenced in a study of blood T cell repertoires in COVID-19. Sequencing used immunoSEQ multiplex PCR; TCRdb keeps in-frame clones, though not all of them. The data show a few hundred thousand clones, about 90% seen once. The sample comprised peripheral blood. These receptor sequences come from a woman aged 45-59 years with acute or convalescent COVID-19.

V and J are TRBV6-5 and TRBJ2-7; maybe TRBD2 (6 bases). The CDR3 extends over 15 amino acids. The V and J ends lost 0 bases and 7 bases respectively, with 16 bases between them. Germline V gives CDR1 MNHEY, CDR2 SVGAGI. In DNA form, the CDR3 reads TGTGCCAGCAGTTACTCTGGAGGGACCGTAGGAGAGCAGTACTTC. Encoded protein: CASSYSGGTVGEQYF.

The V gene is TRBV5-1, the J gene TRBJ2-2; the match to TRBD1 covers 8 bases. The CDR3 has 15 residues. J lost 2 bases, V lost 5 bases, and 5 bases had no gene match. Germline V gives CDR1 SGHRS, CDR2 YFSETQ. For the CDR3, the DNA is TGCGCCAGCAGGTGGGGACAGGTTAACACCGGGGAGCTGTTTTTT. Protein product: CASRWGQVNTGELFF.

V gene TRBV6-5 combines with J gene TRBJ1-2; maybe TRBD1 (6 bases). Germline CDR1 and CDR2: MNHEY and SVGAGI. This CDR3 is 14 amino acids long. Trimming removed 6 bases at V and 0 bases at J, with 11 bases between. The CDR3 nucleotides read TGTGCCAGCAGAGAGGACAGAGCTAACTATGGCTACACCTTC. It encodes CASREDRANYGYTF.

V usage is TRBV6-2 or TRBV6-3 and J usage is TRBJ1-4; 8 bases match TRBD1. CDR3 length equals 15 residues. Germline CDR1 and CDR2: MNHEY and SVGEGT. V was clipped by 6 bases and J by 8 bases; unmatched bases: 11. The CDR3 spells CASSPLRGRWEKLFF. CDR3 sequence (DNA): TGTGCCAGCAGCCCCCTCAGGGGGCGCTGGGAAAAACTGTTTTTT.

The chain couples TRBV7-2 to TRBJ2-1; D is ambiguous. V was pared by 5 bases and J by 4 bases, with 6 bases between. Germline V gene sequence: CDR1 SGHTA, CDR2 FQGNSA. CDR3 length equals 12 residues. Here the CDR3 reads CASSILYNEQFF. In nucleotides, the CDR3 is TGTGCCAGCAGCATTCTTTACAATGAGCAGTTCTTC.

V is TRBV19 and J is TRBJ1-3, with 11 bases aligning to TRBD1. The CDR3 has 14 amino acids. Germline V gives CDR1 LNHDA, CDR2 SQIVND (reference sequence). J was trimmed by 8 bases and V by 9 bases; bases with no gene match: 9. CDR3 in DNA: TGTGCCAGCTCGTCCCGGGACAGGGGGGACACCATATATTTT. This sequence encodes CASSSRDRGDTIYF.

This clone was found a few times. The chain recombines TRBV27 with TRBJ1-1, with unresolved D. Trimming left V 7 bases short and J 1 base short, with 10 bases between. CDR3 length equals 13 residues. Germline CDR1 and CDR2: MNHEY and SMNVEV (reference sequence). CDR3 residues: CASTGWGNTEAFF. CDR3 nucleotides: TGTGCCAGCACGGGATGGGGGAACACTGAAGCTTTCTTT.

CDR3 sequence: CSASQAGGHYEQYF. The CDR3 DNA reads TGCAGTGCTAGTCAAGCGGGAGGGCACTACGAGCAGTACTTC. The V and J genes are TRBV20-1 and TRBJ2-7, with 10 bases fitting TRBD2. Germline V gives CDR1 DFQATT, CDR2 SNEGSKA (reference sequence). The CDR3 covers 14 residues. V lost 3 bases, J lost 3 bases, and 5 bases stayed unmatched.

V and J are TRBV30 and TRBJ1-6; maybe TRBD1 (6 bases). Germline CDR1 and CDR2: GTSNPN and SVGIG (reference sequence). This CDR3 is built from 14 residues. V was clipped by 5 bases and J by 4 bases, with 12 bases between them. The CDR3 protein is CAWGQTGYNSPLHF. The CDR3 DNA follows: TGTGCCTGGGGCCAGACAGGTTATAATTCACCCCTCCACTTT.

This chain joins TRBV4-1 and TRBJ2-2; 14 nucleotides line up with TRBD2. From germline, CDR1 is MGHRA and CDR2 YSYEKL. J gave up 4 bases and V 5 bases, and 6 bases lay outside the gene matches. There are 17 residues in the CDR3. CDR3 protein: CASSYRLAGGGTGELFF. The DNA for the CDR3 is TGCGCCAGCAGCTACAGACTAGCGGGAGGGGGCACCGGGGAGCTGTTTTTT.

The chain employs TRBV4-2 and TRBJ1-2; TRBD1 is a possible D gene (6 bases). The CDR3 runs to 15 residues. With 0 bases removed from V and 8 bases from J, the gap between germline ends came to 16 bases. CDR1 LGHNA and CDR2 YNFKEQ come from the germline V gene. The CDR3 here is CASSQERTALWGYTF. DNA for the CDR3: TGTGCCAGCAGCCAAGAACGGACAGCTCTCTGGGGCTACACCTTC.

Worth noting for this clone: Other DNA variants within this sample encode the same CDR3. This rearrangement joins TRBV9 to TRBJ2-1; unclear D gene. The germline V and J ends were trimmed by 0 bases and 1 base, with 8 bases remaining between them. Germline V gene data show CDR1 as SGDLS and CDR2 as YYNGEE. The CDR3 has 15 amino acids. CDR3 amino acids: CASSVATGSYNEQFF. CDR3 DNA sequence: TGTGCCAGCAGCGTAGCTACGGGTTCCTACAATGAGCAGTTCTTC.

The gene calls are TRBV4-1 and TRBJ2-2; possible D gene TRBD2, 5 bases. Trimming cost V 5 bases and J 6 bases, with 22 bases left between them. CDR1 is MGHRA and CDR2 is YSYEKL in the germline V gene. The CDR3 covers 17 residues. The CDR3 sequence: CASSLNGPGSDPGELFF. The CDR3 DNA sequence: TGCGCCAGCAGCTTAAACGGTCCGGGATCAGATCCCGGGGAGCTGTTTTTT.

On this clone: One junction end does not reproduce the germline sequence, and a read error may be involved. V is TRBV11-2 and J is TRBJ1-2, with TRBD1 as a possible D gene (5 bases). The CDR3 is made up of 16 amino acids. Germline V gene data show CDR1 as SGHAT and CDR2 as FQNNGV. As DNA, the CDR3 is TGTGCCAGCAGTTTAGAGAGTCGGGGGATAGACTATGGCTACACCTTC. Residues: CASSLESRGIDYGYTF.